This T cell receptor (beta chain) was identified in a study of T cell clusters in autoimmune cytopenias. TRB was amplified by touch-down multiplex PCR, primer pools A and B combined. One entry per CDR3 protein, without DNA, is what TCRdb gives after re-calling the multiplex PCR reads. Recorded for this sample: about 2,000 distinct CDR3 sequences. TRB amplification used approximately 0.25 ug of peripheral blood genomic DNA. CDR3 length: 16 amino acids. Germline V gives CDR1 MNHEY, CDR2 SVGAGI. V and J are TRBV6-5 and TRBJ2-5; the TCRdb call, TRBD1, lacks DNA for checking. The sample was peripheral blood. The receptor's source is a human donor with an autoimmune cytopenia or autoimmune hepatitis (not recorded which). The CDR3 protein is CASSLRLQKGEETQYF.